The rows below give T cell receptor beta chains drawn from one sample of a study of Ad26.COV2.S vaccination and SARS-CoV-2 variants. The data were produced by immunoSEQ multiplex PCR, yet TCRdb's version contains in-frame clones alone and is incomplete. The top ten clones hold over 1.3% of a sample with about 680,000 clones, 80% to 90% of them seen once. The sequenced sample was peripheral blood, obtained in a trial of Ad26.COV2.S vaccine versus placebo. These receptors all come from a person between 18 and 59 years old who received the Ad26.COV2.S COVID-19 vaccine or a placebo. Both conserved end residues are part of each CDR3. D genes are given only for firm matches. Expanded clones get a size class; other rows say once, few or many, or leave the size out.

CDR3 DNA | CDR3 protein | D gene | J gene | V gene | clone size
TGTGCCAGCAGCGCGGACAGGGGGACCAATGAGCAGTTCTTC | CASSADRGTNEQFF | TRBD1 | TRBJ2-1 | TRBV7-9 | NA
TGCGCCAGCAGCCAATCCCCGGGACTAGCGGGGGGGCGCCGGCCCAATGAGCAGTTCTTC | CASSQSPGLAGGRRPNEQFF | TRBD2 | TRBJ2-1 | TRBV4-3 | NA
TGTGCCAGTATTCTCCGGGACGGGAACACCGGGGAGCTGTTTTTT | CASILRDGNTGELFF | NA | TRBJ2-2 | TRBV19 | NA
TGTGCCTACAGTCTCACAGGGGATACTGAAGCTTTCTTT | CAYSLTGDTEAFF | TRBD1 | TRBJ1-1 | TRBV30 | NA
TGTGCCAGCAGTGAAGTGCTACAGGGGAGAGAGGAACTGTTTTTT | CASSEVLQGREELFF | TRBD1 | TRBJ1-4 | TRBV2 | NA
TGCGCCAGCAGCCAATCCGGGACTAGCGGGACGAGAGCCGGGGAGCTGTTTTTT | CASSQSGTSGTRAGELFF | TRBD2 | TRBJ2-2 | TRBV4-1 | NA
TGTGCCAGCAGCCTATTAGGTGGGGATAATTCACCCCTCCACTTT | CASSLLGGDNSPLHF | NA | TRBJ1-6 | TRBV6-5 | NA
TGCAGCGCCCGGACTAGCTGGTCCCACGAGCAGTACTTC | CSARTSWSHEQYF | TRBD2 | TRBJ2-7 | TRBV29-1 | few
TGTGCCAGCAGCAGTGTGGGCGGTACAGATACGCAGTATTTT | CASSSVGGTDTQYF | NA | TRBJ2-3 | TRBV27 | NA
TGTGCCTGGAGTGCTTTCGCCCCAGGTGGCTACACCTTC | CAWSAFAPGGYTF | NA | TRBJ1-2 | TRBV30 | NA
TGTGCCAGCAGGGACAGGGAAAAACTGTTTTTT | CASRDREKLFF | TRBD1 | TRBJ1-4 | TRBV6-5 | NA
TGTGCCAGCAGCCGCCAGGGTTCTGGAAACACCATATATTTT | CASSRQGSGNTIYF | NA | TRBJ1-3 | TRBV3-1/TRBV3-2 | few
TGTGCCACCAGTGATCCCTCCGGGGGGGAGACCCAGTACTTC | CATSDPSGGETQYF | TRBD2 | TRBJ2-5 | TRBV24-1 | NA
TGTGCCAGCAAGGGGACTAGCGCAAACTCCTACGAGCAGTACTTC | CASKGTSANSYEQYF | TRBD2 | TRBJ2-7 | TRBV6-5 | NA
TGTGCCACCAGCAGAGACGGAGGACCCTACGAGCAGTACTTC | CATSRDGGPYEQYF | NA | TRBJ2-7 | TRBV15 | NA
TGTGCCAGCAGCGGCCGGGACATTTTTTACTCCGGGGCCAACGTCCTGACTTTC | CASSGRDIFYSGANVLTF | NA | TRBJ2-6 | TRBV9 | NA
TGCAGTGCTACCTGGGATAGTGAAGCTTTCTTT | CSATWDSEAFF | NA | TRBJ1-1 | TRBV20-1 | NA
TGTGCCTCTGGGACTAGCGGGAGTTCAGGAGAGACCCAGTACTTC | CASGTSGSSGETQYF | TRBD2 | TRBJ2-5 | TRBV7-2 | few
TGCAGCTGTAGGGAGCGGGGCCCTACCGGGGAGCTGTTTTTT | CSCRERGPTGELFF | TRBD2 | TRBJ2-2 | TRBV29-1 | NA
TGTGCCAGCAGCCAAGGTGGGGCAGGGGTGTATTCACCCCTCCACTTT | CASSQGGAGVYSPLHF | NA | TRBJ1-6 | TRBV3-1/TRBV3-2 | NA
TGTGCCAGCAGTTGGGGAGTGCCCAGCACAGATACGCAGTATTTT | CASSWGVPSTDTQYF | NA | TRBJ2-3 | TRBV27 | few
TGTGCCAGTTTAGCGGGTAGGATCAATGAGCAGTTCTTC | CASLAGRINEQFF | TRBD2 | TRBJ2-1 | TRBV19 | NA
TGTGCCAGTAGTATCAGGTTCTCCTACGAGCAGTACTTC | CASSIRFSYEQYF | NA | TRBJ2-7 | TRBV19 | NA
TGTGCCATCAGGTCAGGGCCAGAGAACACCGGGGAGCTGTTTTTT | CAIRSGPENTGELFF | NA | TRBJ2-2 | TRBV10-3 | NA
TGCGCCAGCAGCCCGACTAGCGGGATCAGCTCCTACGAGCAGTACTTC | CASSPTSGISSYEQYF | TRBD2 | TRBJ2-7 | TRBV5-1 | NA
TGTGCAAGTCGCTTAGGGGAACAGGTTTATAATTCACCCCTCCACTTT | CASRLGEQVYNSPLHF | NA | TRBJ1-6 | TRBV12-2 | NA
TGTGCCAGCCGGCGGCCGGACCGAAATTCACCCCTCCACTTT | CASRRPDRNSPLHF | NA | TRBJ1-6 | TRBV27 | NA
TGTGCCAGCAGCCAATTTCCCGGGACAGGGGAGGGCCAGCCCCAGCATTTT | CASSQFPGTGEGQPQHF | TRBD1 | TRBJ1-5 | TRBV3-1/TRBV3-2 | once
TGTGCCAGCAGGTTGGGATCGCCCTACGAGCAGTACTTC | CASRLGSPYEQYF | NA | TRBJ2-7 | TRBV5-8 | NA
TGTGCCAGCAGCTTAGGGAGGTCCTACGAGCAGTACTTC | CASSLGRSYEQYF | NA | TRBJ2-7 | TRBV5-6 | NA
TGTGCCACCAGCGCCACCGACCCAATGGGCGGGAGGGGTGAGCAGTACTTC | CATSATDPMGGRGEQYF | TRBD2 | TRBJ2-7 | TRBV15 | NA
TGTGCCAGCAACTCATGGGGGGGCAATGAGCAGTTCTTC | CASNSWGGNEQFF | TRBD2 | TRBJ2-1 | TRBV7-9 | NA
TGTGCCAGCAGCGTAGGCTCGCTGGGCCTCTCTGGAAACACCATATATTTT | CASSVGSLGLSGNTIYF | NA | TRBJ1-3 | TRBV9 | NA
TGTGCCAGCAGCTGGCGAGGGGGTCAGAGGGCAGATACGCAGTATTTT | CASSWRGGQRADTQYF | NA | TRBJ2-3 | TRBV7-3 | NA
TGTGCCAGCAGCCCAGTGAGGCAGTCCGGAAACACCATATATTTT | CASSPVRQSGNTIYF | NA | TRBJ1-3 | TRBV3-1/TRBV3-2 | NA
TGTGCCAGCAGCCAAGGAGGAAGCGGCCTTTGGGATGAGCAGTTCTTC | CASSQGGSGLWDEQFF | NA | TRBJ2-1 | TRBV3-1/TRBV3-2 | NA
TGTGCCAGTACCCCTCCCGGGACAACCTATGGCTACACCTTC | CASTPPGTTYGYTF | NA | TRBJ1-2 | TRBV19 | NA
TGTGCCTGCCAGACAGGGGGCCTACAAGAAAAACTGTTTTTT | CACQTGGLQEKLFF | TRBD1 | TRBJ1-4 | TRBV30 | NA
TGTGCCTGGAATTCGGCCTACGAGCAGTACTTC | CAWNSAYEQYF | NA | TRBJ2-7 | TRBV30 | NA
TGTGCCATCAGTGCAAACAGGGGGAGGGATGAAAAACTGTTTTTT | CAISANRGRDEKLFF | TRBD1 | TRBJ1-4 | TRBV10-3 | NA
TGTGCCAGTAGTATCGTCCCAGCGAGCTCCTACAATGAGCAGTTCTTC | CASSIVPASSYNEQFF | NA | TRBJ2-1 | TRBV19 | NA